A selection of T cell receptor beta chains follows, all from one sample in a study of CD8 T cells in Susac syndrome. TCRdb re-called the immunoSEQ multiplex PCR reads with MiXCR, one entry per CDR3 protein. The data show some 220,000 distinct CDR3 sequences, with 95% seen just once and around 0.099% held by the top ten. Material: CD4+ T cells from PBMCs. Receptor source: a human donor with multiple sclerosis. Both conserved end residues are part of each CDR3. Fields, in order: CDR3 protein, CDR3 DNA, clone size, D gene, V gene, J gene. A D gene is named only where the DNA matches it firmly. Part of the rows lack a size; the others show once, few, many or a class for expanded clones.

CSVEDRRLRTDTQYF,TGCAGCGTTGAAGACAGACGCCTACGCACAGATACGCAGTATTTT,-,-,TRBV29-1,TRBJ2-3
CAWGNGGEQFF,TGTGCCTGGGGAAACGGGGGTGAGCAGTTCTTC,-,-,TRBV30,TRBJ2-1
CASSPTQGSMNTEAFF,TGCGCCAGCAGCCCAACACAGGGGAGCATGAACACTGAAGCTTTCTTT,-,TRBD1,TRBV5-1,TRBJ1-1
CAWTVDRNTEAFF,TGTGCCTGGACAGTGGACAGGAACACTGAAGCTTTCTTT,-,-,TRBV30,TRBJ1-1
CARSLGTVNTEAFF,TGTGCCCGCTCCTTAGGGACCGTGAACACTGAAGCTTTCTTT,-,-,TRBV30,TRBJ1-1
CASGMYYEQYF,TGTGCCAGCGGGATGTACTACGAGCAGTACTTC,-,-,TRBV28,TRBJ2-7
CASSEVESQFF,TGTGCCAGCAGTGAGGTAGAGTCGCAGTTCTTC,few,-,TRBV2,TRBJ2-1
CSARSPQMIWEQYF,TGCAGTGCTAGATCCCCCCAGATGATCTGGGAGCAGTACTTC,-,-,TRBV20-1,TRBJ2-7
CASSERGGLEAFF,TGTGCCAGCAGTGAGCGAGGGGGCCTTGAAGCTTTCTTT,once,TRBD1,TRBV9,TRBJ1-1
CASRALGTGGNIQYF,TGTGCCAGCAGGGCCCTGGGGACAGGGGGAAACATTCAGTACTTC,-,TRBD1,TRBV2,TRBJ2-4
CSAREGERQPQHF,TGCAGTGCTAGAGAGGGGGAGAGGCAGCCCCAGCATTTT,-,-,TRBV20-1,TRBJ1-5